A selection of T cell receptor beta chains follows, all from one sample in a study of shared clonotypes between healthy human individuals. Clones were read by immunoSEQ multiplex PCR, and TCRdb kept only the in-frame ones, dropping some. The profile shows a few million clones, roughly 95% of them singletons. Input material: naive CD4+ T cells sorted from blood. These receptors were obtained from a man aged 18 to 30 in good health. CDR3s include the opening cysteine and the closing phenylalanine or tryptophan. The D gene is left open where the match is weak. Clone size is shown for a subset of rows, as once, few, many or a class of expanded clone.

j_call | clone_size | d_call | v_call | cdr3_aa | cdr3_nt
TRBJ1-1 | - | - | TRBV29-1 | CSVRGGHPMNTEAFF | TGCAGCGTCCGAGGTGGGCACCCTATGAACACTGAAGCTTTCTTT
TRBJ2-7 | - | TRBD1 | TRBV18 | CASSPPIGTGAYEQYF | TGTGCCAGCTCACCGCCGATCGGGACAGGGGCCTACGAGCAGTACTTC
TRBJ2-7 | - | TRBD1 | TRBV18 | CASSLGQGYEQYF | TGTGCCAGCTCACTCGGACAGGGTTACGAGCAGTACTTC
TRBJ1-2 | - | TRBD1 | TRBV4-1 | CASSQDRTGAYYGYTF | TGCGCCAGCAGCCAAGATCGGACAGGGGCCTACTATGGCTACACCTTC
TRBJ1-5 | - | - | TRBV15 | CATSRDGIQPQHF | TGTGCCACCAGCAGAGATGGGATTCAGCCCCAGCATTTT
TRBJ2-7 | - | - | TRBV11-2 | CASSLLLGVLGEQYF | TGTGCCAGCAGCTTATTATTAGGCGTGCTAGGCGAGCAGTACTTC
TRBJ2-5 | - | - | TRBV7-6 | CASSSTSGPKTQYF | TGTGCCAGCAGCTCAACCTCAGGGCCCAAGACCCAGTACTTC
TRBJ1-1 | once | TRBD1 | TRBV30 | CAWSDRDTEAFF | TGTGCCTGGAGCGACAGGGATACTGAAGCTTTCTTT
TRBJ1-3 | - | - | TRBV7-9 | CASSHHRGVFSGNTIYF | TGTGCCAGCAGCCACCATAGGGGGGTTTTCTCTGGAAACACCATATATTTT
TRBJ2-2 | - | - | TRBV6-1 | CASSADTPEGLFF | TGTGCCAGCAGTGCCGACACTCCAGAAGGGCTGTTTTTT
TRBJ2-1 | once | TRBD2 | TRBV2 | CASSEWGGGSYNEQFF | TGTGCCAGCAGTGAGTGGGGCGGGGGCTCCTACAATGAGCAGTTCTTC
TRBJ1-1 | few | - | TRBV2 | CASSPNTEAFF | TGTGCCAGCAGTCCTAACACTGAAGCTTTCTTT
TRBJ1-2 | - | TRBD1 | TRBV7-2 | CASSFGQGTPYGYTF | TGTGCCAGCAGCTTTGGACAGGGGACCCCCTATGGCTACACCTTC
TRBJ2-7 | - | - | TRBV9 | CASSSSQYF | TGTGCCAGCAGCTCCTCTCAGTACTTC
TRBJ2-7 | - | TRBD2 | TRBV25-1 | CASSRTSGSYEQYF | TGTGCCAGCAGTCGGACTAGCGGCTCCTACGAGCAGTACTTC
TRBJ1-1 | - | TRBD1 | TRBV11-2 | CASSLGTGLDTEAFF | TGTGCCAGCAGCTTAGGGACAGGGCTAGACACTGAAGCTTTCTTT
TRBJ2-7 | - | TRBD1 | TRBV23-1 | CASSQPPGQGSYEQYF | TGCGCCAGCAGTCAACCTCCGGGACAGGGGTCCTACGAGCAGTACTTC
TRBJ2-2 | - | TRBD1 | TRBV5-4 | CASNPGQGITGELFF | TGTGCCAGCAACCCGGGACAGGGTATCACCGGGGAGCTGTTTTTT
TRBJ2-1 | - | - | TRBV20-1 | CSARLEVEQFF | TGCAGTGCTAGACTAGAAGTTGAGCAGTTCTTC
TRBJ1-4 | - | - | TRBV5-1 | CASSAGGGNEKLFF | TGCGCCAGCAGCGCCGGGGGCGGTAATGAAAAACTGTTTTTT
TRBJ2-7 | - | - | TRBV4-3 | CASSQERGSSYEQYF | TGCGCCAGCAGCCAAGAAAGGGGGAGCTCCTACGAGCAGTACTTC
TRBJ1-1 | - | - | TRBV19 | CASSPWSPGGNTEAFF | TGTGCCAGTAGTCCCTGGTCTCCTGGGGGGAACACTGAAGCTTTCTTT
TRBJ2-5 | - | TRBD2 | TRBV28 | CASSFHAAGVQETQYF | TGTGCCAGCAGTTTCCACGCAGCGGGAGTCCAGGAGACCCAGTACTTC
TRBJ2-2 | few | - | TRBV21-1 | CASSNTQRGELFF | TGTGCCAGCAGCAACACCCAGAGAGGGGAGCTGTTTTTT
TRBJ1-5 | - | - | TRBV5-8 | CASSLGTIPNQPQHF | TGTGCCAGCAGCTTAGGGACGATCCCCAATCAGCCCCAGCATTTT
TRBJ1-2 | - | - | TRBV5-1 | CASSLNTGSEGYTF | TGCGCCAGCAGCTTGAATACAGGGTCGGAAGGCTACACCTTC
TRBJ2-1 | - | TRBD2 | TRBV30 | CACPGTIGSRPPTGTSNEQFF | TGTGCCTGCCCAGGAACGATTGGATCGAGGCCCCCGACGGGGACTAGCAATGAGCAGTTCTTC
TRBJ2-1 | - | TRBD2 | TRBV18 | CASSPGLPIHEQFF | TGTGCCAGCTCTCCGGGACTACCGATCCATGAGCAGTTCTTC
TRBJ2-2 | - | - | TRBV9 | CASSVESGTNTGELFF | TGTGCCAGCAGCGTAGAATCAGGGACGAACACCGGGGAGCTGTTTTTT
TRBJ1-1 | once | - | TRBV19 | CASRSLPPNTEAFF | TGTGCCAGTAGATCGCTCCCCCCGAACACTGAAGCTTTCTTT
TRBJ2-2 | - | - | TRBV7-3 | CASSLGQGTGELFF | TGTGCCAGCAGCTTAGGCCAGGGCACCGGGGAGCTGTTTTTT
TRBJ2-7 | - | - | TRBV9 | CASSVGALTEQYF | TGTGCCAGCAGCGTAGGGGCCTTGACCGAGCAGTACTTC
TRBJ1-1 | - | TRBD1 | TRBV6-6 | CASSYTQGAGTEAFF | TGTGCCAGCAGTTACACACAGGGGGCGGGCACTGAAGCTTTCTTT
TRBJ2-7 | - | TRBD2 | TRBV5-1 | CASRRTSGSLYEQYF | TGCGCCAGCCGGCGGACTAGCGGGAGTCTCTACGAGCAGTACTTC
TRBJ1-1 | - | TRBD1 | TRBV2 | CASRVQGAGTEAFF | TGTGCCAGCAGGGTACAGGGGGCTGGCACTGAAGCTTTCTTT
TRBJ2-1 | once | - | TRBV27 | CASSLGAPSYNEQFF | TGTGCCAGCAGTCTAGGGGCCCCCTCCTACAATGAGCAGTTCTTC
TRBJ2-5 | - | - | TRBV5-1 | CASSLVLLREQETQYF | TGCGCCAGCAGCTTGGTTTTACTCCGGGAGCAGGAGACCCAGTACTTC
TRBJ2-5 | - | - | TRBV7-3 | CASSLTTEETQYF | TGTGCCAGCAGCTTAACTACGGAAGAGACCCAGTACTTC
TRBJ1-6 | - | - | TRBV6-5 | CATMRAAPNSPLHF | TGTGCCACAATGAGGGCGGCACCTAATTCACCCCTCCACTTT
TRBJ1-1 | - | TRBD1 | TRBV25-1 | CASSKLTGGTEAFF | TGTGCCAGCAGTAAACTCACAGGGGGCACTGAAGCTTTCTTT
TRBJ1-5 | - | TRBD1 | TRBV6-5 | CASRQGREGNQPQHF | TGTGCCAGCAGACAGGGGAGGGAAGGCAATCAGCCCCAGCATTTT
TRBJ2-1 | - | TRBD2 | TRBV4-2 | CASRSELAGGYNEQFF | TGTGCCAGCAGATCCGAACTAGCGGGGGGGTACAATGAGCAGTTCTTC